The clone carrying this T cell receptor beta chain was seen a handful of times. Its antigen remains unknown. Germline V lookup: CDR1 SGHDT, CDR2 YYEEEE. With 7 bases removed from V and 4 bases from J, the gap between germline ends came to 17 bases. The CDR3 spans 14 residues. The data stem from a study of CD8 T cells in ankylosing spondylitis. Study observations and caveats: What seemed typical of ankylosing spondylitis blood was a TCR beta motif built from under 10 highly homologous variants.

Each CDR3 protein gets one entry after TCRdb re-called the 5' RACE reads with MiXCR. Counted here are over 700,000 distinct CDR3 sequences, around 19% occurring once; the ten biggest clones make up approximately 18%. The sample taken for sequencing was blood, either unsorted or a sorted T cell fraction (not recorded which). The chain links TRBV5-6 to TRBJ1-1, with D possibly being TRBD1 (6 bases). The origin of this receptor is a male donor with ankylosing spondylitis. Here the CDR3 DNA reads TGTGCCAGCGCGAGGGGGGGAATTTTCACTGAAGCTTTCTTT. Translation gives CASARGGIFTEAFF.